This passage covers 32 T cell receptor beta chains from one sample sequenced in a study of blood T cell repertoires in COVID-19. Repertoires were generated with immunoSEQ multiplex PCR, while TCRdb's copy carries only in-frame clones and drops some. The sample records about 220,000 clones, under 90% being singletons. Sequenced: peripheral blood. The receptors here all came from an older woman who had recovered from COVID-19.

The V gene is TRBV12-3 or TRBV12-4, the J gene TRBJ2-5; a possible D gene is TRBD1 (6 bases). V was shortened by 4 bases and J by 5 bases, with 11 bases between the two germline ends. The CDR3 has 13 residues. CDR3 nucleotides: TGTGCCAGCAGTTCCCTCCAGGGGGAGACCCAGTACTTC. Its protein product is CASSSLQGETQYF.

This clone was counted between two and nine times. The CDR3 nucleotides are TGTGCCATCAGGGGACAGGGAGACGGCTACACCTTC. It translates to CAIRGQGDGYTF. The gene calls are TRBV10-3 and TRBJ1-2, with 9 bases fitting TRBD1. The CDR3 contains 12 residues. J lost 8 bases, V lost 6 bases, and 4 bases had no gene match. Germline CDR1 and CDR2: ENHRY and SYGVKD.

In its sample, this clone was seen many times. This chain uses TRBV15 with TRBJ1-5; the D is unclear. This CDR3 contains 12 residues. Trimming shortened V by 5 bases and J by 5 bases, and 7 bases separated the two germline ends. Germline CDR1 and CDR2: LNHNV and YYDKDF (reference sequence). CDR3 DNA: TGTGCCACCAGCGCCGGTTATCAGCCCCAGCATTTT. This translates into CATSAGYQPQHF. The variable domain in full, completed from reference TRBV15 and TRBJ1-5, reads DAMVIQNPRYQVTQFGKPVTLSCSQTLNHNVMYWYQQKSSQAPKLLFHYYDKDFNNEADTPDNFQSRRPNTSFCFLDIRSPGLGDTAMYLCATSAGYQPQHFGDGTRLSIL.

V usage is TRBV6-5 and J usage is TRBJ2-1, with D hard to call. This CDR3 spans 14 amino acids. CDR1 is MNHEY, CDR2 SVGAGI, per germline. The germline V and J ends were trimmed by 5 bases and 2 bases, with 10 bases remaining between them. CDR3 loop: CASSPNGAYNEQFF. CDR3 coding DNA: TGTGCCAGCAGTCCTAATGGAGCCTACAATGAGCAGTTCTTC.

Only a few counts were recorded for this clone. The rearrangement joins TRBV18 to TRBJ1-1; D perhaps matches TRBD1 (6 bases). Germline V CDR1 and CDR2: KGHSH, LQKENI. Deletions cut 4 bases from V and 3 bases from J, with 9 bases between. CDR3 size: 13 residues. CDR3 residues: CASSQTGYTEAFF. The CDR3 coding sequence is TGTGCCAGCTCACAGACAGGTTACACTGAAGCTTTCTTT.

This clone was seen just once. The chain combines TRBV10-3 with TRBJ2-7; tentative D call: TRBD2 (5 bases). V lost 4 bases and J 2 bases, leaving 15 bases between the germline ends. The CDR3 is 15 residues long. Germline V gene sequence: CDR1 ENHRY, CDR2 SYGVKD. DNA for the CDR3: TGTGCCATCAGTGGGCAGCCAGCGGAGACCTACGAGCAGTACTTC. Its protein product is CAISGQPAETYEQYF.

The chain has TRBV2 and TRBJ1-3, with 11 bases that match TRBD1. CDR1 and CDR2 from the germline V gene are SNHLY and FYNNEI. The CDR3 contains 16 residues. V lost 5 bases to trimming and J lost 2 bases; unmatched junction nucleotides: 5. CDR3 protein: CASSYGQGATGNTIYF. CDR3 sequence (DNA): TGTGCCAGCAGTTACGGACAGGGGGCAACTGGAAACACCATATATTTT.

By proportion, this clone is medium-sized (0.01 to 0.1%). The same CDR3 is also encoded by other DNA sequences in this sample. The chain is built from TRBV3-1 (or the pseudogene TRBV3-2) and TRBJ1-2; no definite D call. The CDR3 loop spans 13 amino acids. The V gene lost 0 bases and the J gene lost 8 bases, with 10 bases spanning the gap. Germline-derived CDR1 and CDR2 are LGHDT and YNNKEL (reference sequence). CDR3 residues: CASSQDRVGGYTF. CDR3 bases: TGTGCCAGCAGCCAAGACCGGGTTGGCGGCTACACCTTC.

This clone has a count of ten or more. This rearrangement joins TRBV7-8 to TRBJ2-7, with a weak D call TRBD2 (6 bases). Germline CDR1 is SGHVS and CDR2 is FQNEAQ. The V gene lost 3 bases and the J gene lost 3 bases, with 15 bases spanning the gap. CDR3 length equals 15 residues. The CDR3 protein is CASSLGGIGRYEQYF. DNA of the CDR3: TGTGCCAGCAGCTTGGGAGGCATCGGCCGCTACGAGCAGTACTTC.

The J gene is TRBJ2-7, the V gene TRBV5-4, with 7 bases matching TRBD2. The germline gives CDR1 SGHNT, CDR2 YYREEE (reference sequence). Germline trimming cut 1 base from V and 5 bases from J; bases unmatched to any gene: 9. This CDR3 has 15 residues. CDR3 DNA: TGTGCCAGCAGCTTGTCTATCGGGGGGTTCGACGAGCAGTACTTC. Encoded protein: CASSLSIGGFDEQYF.

This rearrangement joins TRBV9 to TRBJ1-1; D is possibly TRBD1 (5 bases). The CDR3 loop spans 13 amino acids. Deletions cut 3 bases from V and 5 bases from J, with 11 bases between. CDR1 and CDR2 (germline): SGDLS, YYNGEE. The CDR3 sequence is CASSAQGSTEAFF. The CDR3 DNA follows: TGTGCCAGCAGCGCCCAGGGAAGTACTGAAGCTTTCTTT.

V usage is TRBV18 and J usage is TRBJ1-1; D is perhaps TRBD1 (5 bases). The germline gives CDR1 KGHSH, CDR2 LQKENI. The V end lost 6 bases, the J end lost 1 base, and 21 bases lay between the germline ends. CDR3 length: 17 residues. The CDR3 loop is CASSPLPVGGWNTEAFF. In DNA, the CDR3 is TGTGCCAGCTCCCCGTTGCCGGTCGGGGGATGGAACACTGAAGCTTTCTTT.

This sequence joins TRBV4-1 and TRBJ2-7; D unresolved. The V end was cut by 0 bases, the J end by 0 bases, with 9 bases between. Germline V gene lookup returns CDR1 MGHRA and CDR2 YSYEKL. The CDR3 is 15 residues long. The CDR3 here is CASSQDQANSYEQYF. Here the CDR3 DNA reads TGCGCCAGCAGCCAAGATCAGGCAAACTCCTACGAGCAGTACTTC.

The CDR3 reads CAISARDRLQPQHF. The CDR3 DNA follows: TGTGCCATCAGTGCTCGGGACAGACTTCAGCCCCAGCATTTT. The genes are TRBV10-3 and TRBJ1-5, with TRBD1 matching over 7 bases. J lost 6 bases, V lost 4 bases, and 6 bases had no gene match. The germline V gene has CDR1 ENHRY and CDR2 SYGVKD. CDR3 length equals 14 residues.

The gene calls are TRBV24-1 and TRBJ2-5; TRBD1 aligns across 7 bases. CDR1 and CDR2 (germline): KGHDR, SFDVKD. The CDR3 contains 17 residues. J lost 2 bases, V lost 3 bases, and 11 bases had no gene match. The CDR3 DNA is TGTGCCACCAGTGATCCCCAGGACAGGATGATACAAGAGACCCAGTACTTC. It encodes CATSDPQDRMIQETQYF.

The genes are TRBV7-2 and TRBJ1-2; 12 positions agree with TRBD1. The CDR3 consists of 14 residues. The V gene end was trimmed by 5 bases and the J gene end by 8 bases; junction bases not matched to a gene: 6. Germline V gives CDR1 SGHTA, CDR2 FQGNSA. The CDR3 bases are TGTGCCAGCAGCCCCGGGACAGGGGGCAGAGGCTACACCTTC. Its protein product is CASSPGTGGRGYTF.

The chain combines TRBV9 with TRBJ2-7, with TRBD1 as a possible D gene (6 bases). V was pared by 3 bases and J by 0 bases, with 10 bases between. The CDR3 is 14 amino acids. Germline CDR1 reads SGDLS; CDR2 reads YYNGEE. This CDR3 is CASSGRGSSYEQYF. CDR3 DNA: TGTGCCAGCAGCGGCAGGGGTAGCTCCTACGAGCAGTACTTC.

V usage is TRBV4-1 and J usage is TRBJ2-3, with TRBD2 matching over 9 bases. The J segment lost 2 bases and the V segment lost 3 bases, leaving 6 bases of the junction unmatched. This CDR3 comprises 16 residues. Looked up from germline, CDR1 is MGHRA and CDR2 is YSYEKL. Here the CDR3 reads CASSQSAGGTTDTQYF. For the CDR3, the DNA is TGCGCCAGCAGCCAGTCTGCGGGGGGGACCACAGATACGCAGTATTTT.

V is TRBV18 and J is TRBJ2-1; 11 bases are shared with TRBD2. Germline-derived CDR1 and CDR2 are KGHSH and LQKENI. The CDR3 extends over 17 amino acids. V trimming: 8 bases; J trimming: 0 bases; junction bases outside the gene matches: 9. CDR3 in DNA: TGTGCCAGCGCCCAAACTAGCGGGGGTTTCTCCTACAATGAGCAGTTCTTC. This encodes CASAQTSGGFSYNEQFF.

The chain joins TRBV12-3 or TRBV12-4 to TRBJ1-1; D unresolved. The V and J ends lost 4 bases and 7 bases respectively, with 10 bases between them. CDR3 length equals 12 residues. As DNA, the CDR3 is TGTGCCAGCAGTTATTCGGGGATTGAAGCTTTCTTT. Its protein product is CASSYSGIEAFF.

The chain uses TRBV7-9 and TRBJ2-1; 10 bases align to TRBD2. This CDR3 has 15 amino acids. Germline lookup yields CDR1 SEHNR and CDR2 FQNEAQ (reference sequence). V was pared by 8 bases and J by 8 bases, with 12 bases of the junction left unmatched. The CDR3 sequence: CASRGSSGGWDEQFF. The CDR3 DNA sequence: TGTGCCAGCCGAGGGTCTAGCGGGGGCTGGGATGAGCAGTTCTTC.

The rearrangement uses TRBV2 and TRBJ1-5; D ambiguous. The CDR3 consists of 12 residues. Germline V gene data show CDR1 as SNHLY and CDR2 as FYNNEI. Trimming removed 6 bases from V and 0 bases from J, with 3 bases in between. The CDR3 DNA is TGTGCCAGCAGGTATAGCAATCAGCCCCAGCATTTT. Its translation: CASRYSNQPQHF.

The rearrangement uses TRBV14 and TRBJ2-3, with 7 bases lining up with TRBD1. The junction had 3 bases not matched to a gene; V was cut back by 4 bases and J by 2 bases. Germline CDR1 SGHDN, CDR2 FVKESK. The length of the CDR3 is 14 residues. CDR3 region: CASSRGTVTDTQYF. The CDR3 bases are TGTGCCAGCAGCCGTGGGACAGTCACAGATACGCAGTATTTT.

Only one count was recorded for this clone. The chain is built from TRBV15 and TRBJ1-1; D is ambiguous. Trimming shortened V by 1 base and J by 1 base, and 4 bases separated the two germline ends. Per the germline V gene, CDR1 is LNHNV and CDR2 is YYDKDF (reference sequence). The CDR3 is made up of 13 amino acids. CDR3: CATSRVQNTEAFF. The DNA of the CDR3 is TGTGCCACCAGCAGAGTACAGAACACTGAAGCTTTCTTT.

This sequence joins TRBV9 and TRBJ2-3, with D possibly being TRBD2 (6 bases). The germline V gene has CDR1 SGDLS and CDR2 YYNGEE. V was shortened by 0 bases and J by 0 bases, with 11 bases between the two germline ends. The CDR3 consists of 16 residues. CDR3 coding DNA: TGTGCCAGCAGCGTAGAGTGGGGGGTGAGCACAGATACGCAGTATTTT. Protein product: CASSVEWGVSTDTQYF.

V usage is TRBV19 and J usage is TRBJ2-7; tentative D call: TRBD1 (6 bases). Trimming removed 7 bases from V and 2 bases from J, with 15 bases in between. The CDR3 spans 14 residues. Per the germline V gene, CDR1 is LNHDA and CDR2 is SQIVND (reference sequence). This CDR3 reads CASTPGVGTYEQYF. Here the CDR3 DNA reads TGTGCCAGTACCCCAGGGGTAGGAACCTACGAGCAGTACTTC.

The chain employs TRBV7-9 and TRBJ2-5; a possible D gene is TRBD2 (6 bases). With 5 bases removed from V and 0 bases from J, the gap between germline ends came to 22 bases. This CDR3 has 18 residues. CDR1 and CDR2 (germline): SEHNR, FQNEAQ (reference sequence). Written as DNA, the CDR3 is TGTGCCAGCAGCAGCGGGCTAGGGCCGGACCACTACCAAGAGACCCAGTACTTC. Residues: CASSSGLGPDHYQETQYF.

The CDR3 DNA reads as TGTGCCAGCACCCGACAGTCCAATCAGCCCCAGCATTTT. Translating it yields CASTRQSNQPQHF. This sequence joins TRBV6-5 and TRBJ1-5, with D perhaps TRBD1 (5 bases). CDR1 and CDR2 (germline): MNHEY, SVGAGI. The CDR3 spans 13 residues. V was cut by 7 bases and J by 3 bases, with 10 bases left in between.

V and J are TRBV6-5 and TRBJ1-1, with a tentative D call TRBD1 (6 bases). Between the trimmed V and J ends, which lost 7 bases and 6 bases, there was a span of 15 bases. Germline-derived CDR1 and CDR2 are MNHEY and SVGAGI. This CDR3 has 13 residues. CDR3 amino acids: CASKPDRGAEAFF. The CDR3 region has the DNA TGTGCCAGCAAACCGGACAGAGGGGCTGAAGCTTTCTTT.

The sample holds a few counts of this clone. This sample includes further DNA sequences coding for the same CDR3. The chain has TRBV2 and TRBJ1-4; D not certain. Germline CDR1 reads SNHLY; CDR2 reads FYNNEI. The CDR3 has 16 residues. Trimming removed 3 bases at V and 2 bases at J, with 13 bases between. The CDR3 DNA is TGTGCCAGCAGTGAGGGAGCCTCGGCGACTAATGAAAAACTGTTTTTT. As protein: CASSEGASATNEKLFF. Full variable domain (rest looked up from reference TRBV2 and TRBJ1-4): EPEVTQTPSHQVTQMGQEVILRCVPISNHLYFYWYRQILGQKVEFLVSFYNNEISEKSEIFDDQFSVERPDGSNFTLKIRSTKLEDSAMYFCASSEGASATNEKLFFGSGTQLSVL.

V and J are TRBV7-8 and TRBJ2-7; D may be TRBD2 (5 bases). From germline, CDR1 is SGHVS and CDR2 FQNEAQ. The CDR3 contains 16 residues. V gave up 2 bases and J gave up 1 base, with 15 bases separating them. CDR3 nucleotides: TGTGCCAGCAGCTTAACGGGATCCCCTGCATCCTACGAGCAGTACTTC. Its translation: CASSLTGSPASYEQYF.

The rearrangement uses TRBV27 and TRBJ2-1, with 11 nucleotides matching TRBD2. The CDR3 runs to 15 residues. The germline V gene encodes CDR1 MNHEY and CDR2 SMNVEV (reference sequence). V was clipped by 8 bases and J by 3 bases; unmatched bases: 6. The CDR3 DNA reads as TGTGCCAGCTCAACCGGGACTAGCGGCTACAATGAGCAGTTCTTC. It is translated as CASSTGTSGYNEQFF.